These T cell receptor beta chains were read from a single sample in a study of cytomegalovirus exposure and HLA in healthy donors. Only in-frame clones appear in the TCRdb table, and some are missing; sequencing was by immunoSEQ multiplex PCR. The data contain approximately 170,000 clones, roughly four fifths of them singletons. The sequencing input was PBMCs. These receptors originate from a female donor in good health and CMV-seronegative. Both conserved end residues are part of each CDR3. A D gene is named only where the DNA matches it firmly. Clone sizes are given selectively: once, few, many, or a class where the clone is expanded.

size: NA
J: TRBJ2-1
V: TRBV13
D: TRBD2
DNA: TGTGCCAGCAGCCTCGGGACTAGCGGGAGGGCCAATGAGCAGTTCTTC
CDR3: CASSLGTSGRANEQFF

size: few
J: TRBJ1-5
V: TRBV28
D: NA
DNA: TGTGCCAGCAGTTTAGGGGAGGCCCAGCATTTT
CDR3: CASSLGEAQHF

size: once
J: TRBJ1-4
V: TRBV6-5
D: NA
DNA: TGTGCCAGCAGTCCGGACTTGCTGAAACTGTTTTTT
CDR3: CASSPDLLKLFF

size: NA
J: TRBJ1-2
V: TRBV28
D: NA
DNA: TGTGCCAGCAGTCCATGGGGCTGGGATGGCTACACCTTC
CDR3: CASSPWGWDGYTF

size: NA
J: TRBJ2-3
V: TRBV5-1
D: NA
DNA: TGCGCCAGCAGCTTGGTGGGGGGAAAAAGCACAGATACGCAGTATTTT
CDR3: CASSLVGGKSTDTQYF

size: NA
J: TRBJ1-6
V: TRBV30
D: TRBD1
DNA: TGTGCCTGGAGTGTATCGCTTGGGACAGGACGGTCACCCCTCCACTTT
CDR3: CAWSVSLGTGRSPLHF

size: NA
J: TRBJ1-6
V: TRBV25-1
D: TRBD1
DNA: TGTGCCAGCAGCGGTAGGACAGGGAGGTACGCACCCCTCCACTTT
CDR3: CASSGRTGRYAPLHF

size: NA
J: TRBJ1-2
V: TRBV6-5
D: NA
DNA: TGTGCCAGCAGGCCGGGGGGGGGCCATGGCTACACCTTC
CDR3: CASRPGGGHGYTF

size: NA
J: TRBJ1-4
V: TRBV5-1
D: NA
DNA: TGCGCCAGCAGCTTCGAGGGAGGAAGCAAGGGAAAACTGTTTTTT
CDR3: CASSFEGGSKGKLFF

size: NA
J: TRBJ2-5
V: TRBV5-1
D: NA
DNA: TGCGCCAGCAGCTTGGCGGCTAGTTATGGGCAAGAGACCCAGTACTTC
CDR3: CASSLAASYGQETQYF

size: NA
J: TRBJ1-2
V: TRBV30
D: TRBD1
DNA: TGTGCCCTAGGACAGGGGCCCCCGGGTGGCTATGGCTACACCTTC
CDR3: CALGQGPPGGYGYTF

size: NA
J: TRBJ1-2
V: TRBV5-4
D: TRBD1
DNA: TGTGCCAGCAGCCTCAGACAGGGGCGGAACTATGGCTACACCTTC
CDR3: CASSLRQGRNYGYTF

size: NA
J: TRBJ2-2
V: TRBV14
D: NA
DNA: TGTGCCAGCAGCCAAGTCGTGAGTGCCGGGGAGCTGTTTTTT
CDR3: CASSQVVSAGELFF

size: NA
J: TRBJ2-7
V: TRBV29-1
D: TRBD1
DNA: TGCAGCGTTATGACAGGGAAAGGTATCGAGCAGTACTTC
CDR3: CSVMTGKGIEQYF

size: NA
J: TRBJ1-6
V: TRBV11-2
D: NA
DNA: TGTGCCAGCAGCTTAGATATGGGGGGAGGATCACCCCTCCACTTT
CDR3: CASSLDMGGGSPLHF

size: NA
J: TRBJ1-3
V: TRBV28
D: TRBD1
DNA: TGTGCCAGCAGTTCACCCCATGAGGACAGGGGGCGCGCTGGTGGAAACACCATATATTTT
CDR3: CASSSPHEDRGRAGGNTIYF

size: NA
J: TRBJ1-6
V: TRBV30
D: TRBD1
DNA: TGTGCCTGGAGTGTGGGGACAGGGATAGTCTCACCCCTCCACTTT
CDR3: CAWSVGTGIVSPLHF

size: NA
J: TRBJ2-5
V: TRBV18
D: NA
DNA: TGTGCCAGCTCACGGACGGGGAAAAAGACCCAGTACTTC
CDR3: CASSRTGKKTQYF

size: NA
J: TRBJ2-3
V: TRBV7-9
D: NA
DNA: TGTGCCAGCCTGTCGAGGGGGAGTGAGACGCAGTATTTT
CDR3: CASLSRGSETQYF

size: NA
J: TRBJ2-3
V: TRBV5-1
D: TRBD2
DNA: TGCGCCAGCAGCTTGGGGCGAGCGGGGGGGGAAGATACGCAGTATTTT
CDR3: CASSLGRAGGEDTQYF

size: NA
J: TRBJ1-2
V: TRBV7-9
D: NA
DNA: TGTTCCAGCAGCTTAACAGACCAGTATGGCTACACCTTC
CDR3: CSSSLTDQYGYTF

size: few
J: TRBJ1-5
V: TRBV18
D: NA
DNA: TGTGCCAGCTCACCCCCTTCACAGGGAGATCAGCCCCAGCATTTT
CDR3: CASSPPSQGDQPQHF

size: NA
J: TRBJ2-1
V: TRBV6-5
D: TRBD2
DNA: TGTGCCAGCAGTTCCCCGGGACTAGCGGGAGGCGAGCAGTTCTTC
CDR3: CASSSPGLAGGEQFF

size: NA
J: TRBJ1-1
V: TRBV21-1
D: NA
DNA: TGTGCCAGCAGCGCCCGGACAGGGGACACTGAAGCTTTCTTT
CDR3: CASSARTGDTEAFF

size: NA
J: TRBJ2-7
V: TRBV5-1
D: TRBD2
DNA: TGCGCCAGCAGCCCGACTAGCGGGAACTCCTACGAGCAGTACTTC
CDR3: CASSPTSGNSYEQYF

size: once
J: TRBJ1-2
V: TRBV19
D: NA
DNA: TGTGCCAGTAGTATAGATCCGGGTTTGGGTAACTATGGCTACACCTTC
CDR3: CASSIDPGLGNYGYTF

size: NA
J: TRBJ2-4
V: TRBV4-3
D: NA
DNA: TGCGCCAGCAGCCGGTCAGGGATAGCCAAAAACAGTCAGTACTTC
CDR3: CASSRSGIAKNSQYF

size: NA
J: TRBJ1-1
V: TRBV2
D: NA
DNA: TGTGCCAGCATTTGGACAGAGGGTGTCACTGAAGCTTTCTTT
CDR3: CASIWTEGVTEAFF

size: NA
J: TRBJ2-2
V: TRBV5-1
D: TRBD2
DNA: TGCGCCAGCAGCTCGGGACTAATGAACACCGGGGAGCTGTTTTTT
CDR3: CASSSGLMNTGELFF

size: many
J: TRBJ2-1
V: TRBV5-4
D: NA
DNA: TGTGCCAGCAAGGAGTTTTCCTACAATGAGCAGTTCTTC
CDR3: CASKEFSYNEQFF

size: NA
J: TRBJ2-5
V: TRBV27
D: TRBD1
DNA: TGTGCCAGCAGTTTAAATACAGGGGGCCAAGAGACCCAGTACTTC
CDR3: CASSLNTGGQETQYF

size: NA
J: TRBJ1-1
V: TRBV27
D: NA
DNA: TGTGCCAGCAGTTTCCCGGGGAACACTGAAGCTTTCTTT
CDR3: CASSFPGNTEAFF

size: NA
J: TRBJ2-3
V: TRBV5-1
D: TRBD2
DNA: TGCGCCAGCAGCTTGGAGTCTAGCGGGGGGGCCAGGGATACGCAGTATTTT
CDR3: CASSLESSGGARDTQYF

size: NA
J: TRBJ2-7
V: TRBV7-2
D: NA
DNA: TGTGCCAGCAGCTTTATAAAAGAGCAGTACTTC
CDR3: CASSFIKEQYF

size: NA
J: TRBJ1-1
V: TRBV10-2
D: TRBD1
DNA: TGCGCCAGCAGTGAGCCTGGGCAGGGGGTCTCGGAAGCTTTCTTT
CDR3: CASSEPGQGVSEAFF

size: NA
J: TRBJ1-5
V: TRBV18
D: TRBD1
DNA: TGTGCCAGCTCACAACAGGGGGCCAGCAATCAGCCCCAGCATTTT
CDR3: CASSQQGASNQPQHF

size: few
J: TRBJ2-2
V: TRBV4-2
D: TRBD2
DNA: TGTGCCAGCAACCTGGGACTAGCGGAGAACACCGGGGAGCTGTTTTTT
CDR3: CASNLGLAENTGELFF

size: NA
J: TRBJ1-2
V: TRBV19
D: NA
DNA: TGTGCCAGTAGTTCGGGGTTGCTATCTGGCTACACCTTC
CDR3: CASSSGLLSGYTF

size: NA
J: TRBJ2-3
V: TRBV5-1
D: TRBD2
DNA: TGCGCCAGCAGCCCGACTAGCGGGAGTAAAGATACGCAGTATTTT
CDR3: CASSPTSGSKDTQYF

size: NA
J: TRBJ1-5
V: TRBV6-6
D: NA
DNA: TGTGCCAGCAGGCTACGGTATCAGCCCCAGCATTTT
CDR3: CASRLRYQPQHF

size: NA
J: TRBJ1-3
V: TRBV19
D: TRBD1
DNA: TGTGCCAGTAGGGACCGGGACAGGGTGTCTGGAAACACCATATATTTT
CDR3: CASRDRDRVSGNTIYF

size: NA
J: TRBJ1-4
V: TRBV9
D: TRBD1
DNA: TGTGCCAGCAGCGCCCAGGGGGCAACTAATGAAAAACTGTTTTTT
CDR3: CASSAQGATNEKLFF

size: NA
J: TRBJ2-5
V: TRBV29-1
D: NA
DNA: TGCAGCGTTGAAAAAGGCACCCTCTTACAAGAGGCCCAGTACTTC
CDR3: CSVEKGTLLQEAQYF

size: NA
J: TRBJ1-1
V: TRBV7-3
D: NA
DNA: TGTGCCAGCAGCTTCGAGGGCCGTCAAACTGAAGCTTTCTTT
CDR3: CASSFEGRQTEAFF

size: NA
J: TRBJ2-3
V: TRBV13
D: NA
DNA: TGTGCCAGCAGCTCCATACTAGGAGCAGATACGCAGTATTTT
CDR3: CASSSILGADTQYF

size: NA
J: TRBJ2-1
V: TRBV5-1
D: NA
DNA: TGCGCCAGCAGCTTGTCAGGCCTGAATGAGCAGTTCTTC
CDR3: CASSLSGLNEQFF

size: NA
J: TRBJ2-7
V: TRBV18
D: TRBD1
DNA: TGTGCCAGCTCACGATCTCCGGGACAGGGGGCAGGTGAGCAGTACTTC
CDR3: CASSRSPGQGAGEQYF

size: NA
J: TRBJ2-2
V: TRBV5-1
D: TRBD1
DNA: TGCGCCAGCAGCTTGACAGGGGAGAACACCGGGGAGCTGTTTTTT
CDR3: CASSLTGENTGELFF

size: NA
J: TRBJ2-1
V: TRBV25-1
D: TRBD1
DNA: TGTGCCAGCAGTCTTGGGGACAGGCGCTACAATGAGCAGTTCTTC
CDR3: CASSLGDRRYNEQFF

size: NA
J: TRBJ2-7
V: TRBV4-1
D: TRBD1
DNA: TGCGCCAGCAGCCAAGATCCCGCAGGGGGTCTCCTGGGCGAGCAGTACTTC
CDR3: CASSQDPAGGLLGEQYF

size: NA
J: TRBJ1-6
V: TRBV4-3
D: NA
DNA: TGCGCCAGCAGCAGCACAGGGCCCAATTCACCCCTCCACTTT
CDR3: CASSSTGPNSPLHF

size: NA
J: TRBJ1-1
V: TRBV5-1
D: TRBD1
DNA: TGCGCCAGCAGCAGACAGGGGTCCACTGAAGCTTTCTTT
CDR3: CASSRQGSTEAFF